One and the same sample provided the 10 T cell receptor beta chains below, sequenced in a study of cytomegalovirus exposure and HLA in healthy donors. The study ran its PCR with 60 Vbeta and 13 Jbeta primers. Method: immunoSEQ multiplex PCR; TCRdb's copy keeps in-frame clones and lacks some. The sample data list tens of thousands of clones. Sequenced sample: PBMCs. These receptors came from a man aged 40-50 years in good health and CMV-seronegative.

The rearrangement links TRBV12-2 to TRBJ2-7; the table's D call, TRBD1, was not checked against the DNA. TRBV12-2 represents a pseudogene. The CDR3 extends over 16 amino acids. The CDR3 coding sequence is TGTGCAAGTCGCTTAGAGGTCTGGGACAGGGCATACGAGCAGTACTTC. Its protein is CASRLEVWDRAYEQYF.

The CDR3 reads CASSQRTGVFTANEKLFF. CDR3 nucleotides: TGCGCCAGCAGCCAAAGGACAGGGGTGTTTACTGCTAATGAAAAACTGTTTTTT. The J gene is TRBJ1-4, the V gene TRBV4-1; 9 nucleotides agree with TRBD1. This CDR3 is 18 amino acids long. In germline, CDR1 is MGHRA, CDR2 YSYEKL. V shed 2 bases and J 3 bases; nucleotides not matched to a gene: 10.

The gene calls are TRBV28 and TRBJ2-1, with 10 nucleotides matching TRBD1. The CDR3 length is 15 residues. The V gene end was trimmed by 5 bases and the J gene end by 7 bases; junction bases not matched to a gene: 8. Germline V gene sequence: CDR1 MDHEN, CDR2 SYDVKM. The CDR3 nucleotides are TGTGCCAGCAGTCCCGGGACAGGGGAGTCTAATGAGCAGTTCTTC. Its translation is CASSPGTGESNEQFF.

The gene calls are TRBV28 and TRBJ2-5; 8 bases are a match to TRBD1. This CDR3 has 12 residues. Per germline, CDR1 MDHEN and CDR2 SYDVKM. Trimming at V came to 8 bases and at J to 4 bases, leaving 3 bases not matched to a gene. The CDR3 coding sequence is TGTGCCAGCCAACAGGGGGTAGAGACCCAGTACTTC. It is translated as CASQQGVETQYF.

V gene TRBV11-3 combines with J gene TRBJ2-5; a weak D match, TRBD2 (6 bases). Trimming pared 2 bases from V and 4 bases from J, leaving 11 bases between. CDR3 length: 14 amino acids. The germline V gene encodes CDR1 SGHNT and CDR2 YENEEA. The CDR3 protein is CASSLMGGSETQYF. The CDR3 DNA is TGTGCCAGCAGCTTAATGGGGGGATCAGAGACCCAGTACTTC.

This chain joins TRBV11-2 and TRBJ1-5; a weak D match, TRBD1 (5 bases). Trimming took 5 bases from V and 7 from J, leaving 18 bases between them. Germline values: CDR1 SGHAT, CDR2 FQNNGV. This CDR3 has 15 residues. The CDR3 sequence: CASSPTQGKRQPQHF. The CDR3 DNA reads TGTGCCAGCAGCCCAACGCAGGGCAAGAGGCAGCCCCAGCATTTT.

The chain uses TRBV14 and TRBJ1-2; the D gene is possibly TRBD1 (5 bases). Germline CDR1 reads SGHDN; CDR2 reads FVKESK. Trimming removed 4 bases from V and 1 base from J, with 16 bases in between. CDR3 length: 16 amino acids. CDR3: CASSPRGGKINYGYTF. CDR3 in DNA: TGTGCCAGCAGCCCTCGCGGGGGAAAGATTAACTATGGCTACACCTTC.

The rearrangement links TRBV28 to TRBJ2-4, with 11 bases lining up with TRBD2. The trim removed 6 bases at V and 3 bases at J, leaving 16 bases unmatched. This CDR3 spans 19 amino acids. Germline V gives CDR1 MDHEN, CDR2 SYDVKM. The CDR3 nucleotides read TGTGCCAGCAGCTCCCACGCCCCCCTAGCGGGGGGAGTCAAAAACATTCAGTACTTC. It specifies CASSSHAPLAGGVKNIQYF. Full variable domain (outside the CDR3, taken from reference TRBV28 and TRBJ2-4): DVKVTQSSRYLVKRTGEKVFLECVQDMDHENMFWYRQDPGLGLRLIYFSYDVKMKEKGDIPEGYSVSREKKERFSLILESASTNQTSMYLCASSSHAPLAGGVKNIQYFGAGTRLSVL.

CDR3 region: CASSALQVGQPQHF. The CDR3 coding sequence is TGTGCCAGCAGTGCCTTACAGGTTGGTCAGCCCCAGCATTTT. The genes are TRBV6-1 and TRBJ1-5, with a weak D call TRBD1 (5 bases). The CDR3 length is 14 residues. V was trimmed by 4 bases and J by 6 bases, leaving 13 bases between them. Germline CDR1 MNHNS, CDR2 SASEGT.

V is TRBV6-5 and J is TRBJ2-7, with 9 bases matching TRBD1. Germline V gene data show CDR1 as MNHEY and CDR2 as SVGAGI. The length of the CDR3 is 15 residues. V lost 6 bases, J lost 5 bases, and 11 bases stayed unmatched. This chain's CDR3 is CASSFAGTGIHEQYF. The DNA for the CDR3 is TGTGCCAGCAGCTTCGCCGGGACAGGGATCCACGAGCAGTACTTC.